This T cell receptor beta chain was documented in a study of cytomegalovirus exposure and HLA in healthy donors. Study overall: Clustering assigned 81% of the 350 to 450 genotyped donors to the Caucasian-associated ancestry cluster.

Findings and limits, study-wide: The study designated 150 to 200 TCR beta chains cytomegalovirus-associated. Among the sequence variants, a highly shared cluster was likely an artifact of sequencing. An ancestry cluster, one associated with Asian ancestry, reportedly showed fewer N-insertions than the approximately 700-donor mean in a later analysis.

Regarding this clone: Its antigen is currently unknown.

Trimming removed 5 bases from V and 4 bases from J, with 17 bases in between. CDR3 length: 15 residues. Germline V lookup: CDR1 PRHDT, CDR2 FYEKMQ (reference sequence). Primers included in the PCR were 60 Vbeta and 13 Jbeta primers. Clones were read by immunoSEQ multiplex PCR, and TCRdb kept only the in-frame ones, dropping some. In all, the sample yields tens of thousands of clones. What was sequenced was PBMCs. The receptor was derived from a woman aged 25-40 years in good health and CMV-seropositive. The V gene is TRBV13, the J gene TRBJ1-1, with a possible D match to TRBD1 (5 bases). This chain's CDR3 is CASSDAGTTFTEAFF. The CDR3 DNA is TGTGCCAGCAGCGACGCCGGGACTACGTTCACTGAAGCTTTCTTT.